The 21 T cell receptor beta chains given below trace back to one sample, sequenced in a study of blood T cell repertoires in COVID-19. Measured with immunoSEQ multiplex PCR; TCRdb has only the in-frame clones, and not every one. The profile shows about 140,000 clones, 65% to 85% of them singletons. Sequences were obtained from peripheral blood. These receptors all come from a man aged 25 to 45 with COVID-19, enrolled during active disease.

The chain joins TRBV11-2 to TRBJ1-4; no clear D. The germline gives CDR1 SGHAT, CDR2 FQNNGV. The V end was cut by 1 base, the J end by 6 bases, with 6 bases between. The CDR3 runs 13 residues. CDR3 loop: CASSLVNDEKLFF. Here the CDR3 DNA reads TGTGCCAGCAGCTTAGTTAATGATGAAAAACTGTTTTTT.

V gene TRBV19 combines with J gene TRBJ1-6; TRBD1 matches 11 bases. The CDR3 contains 15 residues. Trimming removed 9 bases from V and 6 bases from J; junction bases left unmatched: 7. CDR1 is LNHDA and CDR2 is SQIVND in the germline V gene (reference sequence). The CDR3 here is CASKGQGAGNSPLHF. The CDR3 DNA reads as TGTGCCAGCAAAGGACAGGGGGCAGGTAATTCACCCCTCCACTTT.

This clone was recorded only once. The rearrangement links TRBV10-3 to TRBJ1-3, with 12 bases that match TRBD1. The CDR3 is made up of 16 amino acids. Per the germline V gene, CDR1 is ENHRY and CDR2 is SYGVKD. The V segment lost 3 bases and the J segment 3 bases; nucleotides outside the gene matches: 3. The CDR3 DNA sequence: TGTGCCATCAGTGAAGGGGACAGGGGGCTTGGAAACACCATATATTTT. Encoded protein: CAISEGDRGLGNTIYF.

The gene calls are TRBV7-2 and TRBJ2-2; D might be TRBD1 (5 bases). Germline V CDR1 and CDR2: SGHTA, FQGNSA. V was pared by 2 bases and J by 1 base, with 8 bases between. The CDR3 consists of 15 residues. In nucleotides, the CDR3 is TGTGCCAGCAGCTTAAACAGGATGAACACCGGGGAGCTGTTTTTT. Its translation is CASSLNRMNTGELFF.

This rearrangement joins TRBV30 to TRBJ2-7, with D perhaps TRBD2 (6 bases). Trimming left V 2 bases short and J 5 bases short, with 19 bases between. This CDR3 has 15 residues. CDR1 is GTSNPN and CDR2 is SVGIG in the germline V gene (reference sequence). The CDR3 bases are TGTGCCTGGAGTCTCCGGGGACTGTCTTCGGACGAGCAGTACTTC. This gives the protein CAWSLRGLSSDEQYF. Full variable domain (missing parts from reference TRBV30 and TRBJ2-7): SQTIHQWPATLVQPVGSPLSLECTVEGTSNPNLYWYRQAAGRGLQLLFYSVGIGQISSEVPQNLSASRPQDRQFILSSKKLLLSDSGFYLCAWSLRGLSSDEQYFGPGTRLTVT.

V is TRBV5-8 and J is TRBJ1-5, with D tentatively TRBD1 (6 bases). V was cut by 2 bases and J by 1 base, with 13 bases left in between. From germline, CDR1 is SGHTS and CDR2 YDEGEE. The CDR3 totals 16 residues. The DNA of the CDR3 is TGTGCCAGCAGCTTTACAGGGATCAGGAGCAATCAGCCCCAGCATTTT. It is translated as CASSFTGIRSNQPQHF.

The chain couples TRBV5-6 to TRBJ2-7; D gene unclear. V was shortened by 3 bases and J by 7 bases, with 17 bases between the two germline ends. The CDR3 totals 14 residues. Per the germline V gene, CDR1 is SGHDT and CDR2 is YYEEEE. CDR3 amino acids: CASSSYLNPWEQYF. In DNA form, the CDR3 reads TGTGCCAGCAGCTCATACCTAAACCCCTGGGAGCAGTACTTC.

The chain carries TRBV6-2 or TRBV6-3 and TRBJ2-6; D possibly corresponds to TRBD1 (6 bases). V was clipped by 5 bases and J by 0 bases, with 8 bases between them. The CDR3 sequence is 15 residues long. From germline, CDR1 is MNHEY and CDR2 SVGEGT. The CDR3 sequence is CASSPRGSGANVLTF. The DNA for the CDR3 is TGTGCCAGCAGTCCCAGGGGCTCTGGGGCCAACGTCCTGACTTTC.

This clone has just a few counts. This CDR3 is CATSPTEKTYNEQFF. CDR3 sequence (DNA): TGTGCCACCAGCCCGACAGAGAAAACCTACAATGAGCAGTTCTTC. The chain has TRBV24-1 and TRBJ2-1, with D perhaps matching TRBD1 (5 bases). Germline CDR1 KGHDR, CDR2 SFDVKD. The CDR3 has 15 residues. The V end lost 7 bases, the J end lost 2 bases, and 14 bases lay between the germline ends.

In its sample, this clone was seen a few times. The chain employs TRBV2 and TRBJ1-2; the match to TRBD1 covers 9 bases. The germline CDR1 and CDR2 sequences are SNHLY and FYNNEI. Trimming took 6 bases from V and 7 from J; bases not matched to a gene: 9. This CDR3 has 14 amino acids. The CDR3 spells CASRPGQGVRGYTF. The CDR3, as DNA: TGTGCCAGCAGACCGGGACAGGGTGTGCGTGGCTACACCTTC.

The V gene is TRBV7-8, the J gene TRBJ2-7, with D possibly being TRBD2 (6 bases). Trimming cost V 5 bases and J 5 bases, with 13 bases left between them. CDR1 and CDR2 from the germline V gene are SGHVS and FQNEAQ. The CDR3 length is 13 residues. In DNA, the CDR3 is TGTGCCAGCAGCCTAGGTTCGGGGGACGAGCAGTACTTC. Encoded protein: CASSLGSGDEQYF.

The chain is built from TRBV7-9 and TRBJ1-1; TRBD1 matches 8 bases. Germline trimming cut 10 bases from V and 3 bases from J; bases unmatched to any gene: 10. Germline V CDR1 and CDR2: SEHNR, FQNEAQ (reference sequence). CDR3 length: 14 residues. The CDR3 sequence is CATTQGALDTEAFF. CDR3 nucleotides: TGTGCCACAACCCAGGGGGCGCTGGACACTGAAGCTTTCTTT.

The chain joins TRBV7-2 to TRBJ2-7; maybe TRBD1 (6 bases). The ends were cut back, 6 bases at V and 4 bases at J, with 16 bases in the middle. This CDR3 spans 14 amino acids. Germline CDR1 SGHTA, CDR2 FQGNSA. The CDR3 sequence is CASRTEGVRYEQYF. CDR3 coding DNA: TGTGCCAGCAGAACCGAGGGGGTCAGATACGAGCAGTACTTC.

There are a few counts of this clone. This rearrangement joins TRBV9 to TRBJ1-2; 7 bases map to TRBD1. The CDR3 contains 15 residues. J was trimmed by 11 bases and V by 3 bases; bases with no gene match: 16. Germline values: CDR1 SGDLS, CDR2 YYNGEE. The CDR3 sequence: CASSDRPGTADGYTF. DNA for the CDR3: TGTGCCAGCAGCGATAGACCCGGGACAGCAGACGGATACACCTTC.

The rearrangement joins TRBV5-4 to TRBJ1-1, with a tentative D call TRBD1 (6 bases). Looked up from germline, CDR1 is SGHNT and CDR2 is YYREEE (reference sequence). This CDR3 has 13 residues. V lost 7 bases, J lost 0 bases, and 10 bases lay in between. CDR3 sequence reads: CASGGQLNTEAFF. CDR3 nucleotide sequence: TGTGCCAGCGGAGGACAGCTGAACACTGAAGCTTTCTTT.

The gene calls are TRBV6-2 or TRBV6-3 and TRBJ2-1; D is perhaps TRBD2 (5 bases). V gave up 2 bases and J gave up 6 bases, with 14 bases separating them. There are 15 residues in the CDR3. CDR1 and CDR2 (germline): MNHEY, SVGEGT. The CDR3 reads CASSYPTRARNEQFF. In DNA, the CDR3 is TGTGCCAGCAGTTACCCAACTAGGGCTCGCAATGAGCAGTTCTTC.

As regards this clone: One end of the junction is discordant with germline, which a read error may explain. The CDR3 DNA is TGTGCTAGCAGCCCCCAGCGGGAGGGCGAGCAGTACTTC. Translation: CASSPQREGEQYF. The rearrangement uses TRBV7-7 and TRBJ2-7, with 10 bases lining up with TRBD2. The CDR3 length is 13 residues. Germline assignment: CDR1 SSHAT and CDR2 FNYEAQ (reference sequence).

The V and J genes are TRBV19 and TRBJ1-2; TRBD1 is a possible D gene (5 bases). CDR1 and CDR2 from the germline V gene are LNHDA and SQIVND (reference sequence). The CDR3 totals 14 residues. V was clipped by 3 bases and J by 8 bases, with 16 bases between them. DNA for the CDR3: TGTGCCAGTAGTATCCTCTCAGACTCAGGGGGCTACACCTTC. It yields the protein CASSILSDSGGYTF.

DNA of the CDR3: TGTGCCAGCTCACGGGACAGGAGCCCCCCGCACGATGAGCAGTTCTTC. Translating it yields CASSRDRSPPHDEQFF. This chain uses TRBV18 with TRBJ2-1; the match to TRBD1 covers 8 bases. Germline assignment: CDR1 KGHSH and CDR2 LQKENI. The CDR3 is 16 amino acids. The junction had 13 bases not matched to a gene; V was cut back by 4 bases and J by 8 bases.

This clone was counted once. This chain connects TRBV9 to TRBJ2-5; D ambiguous. CDR1 and CDR2 from the germline V gene are SGDLS and YYNGEE. Trimming left V 2 bases short and J 0 bases short, with 5 bases between. This CDR3 spans 13 amino acids. CDR3 region: CASSVGYQETQYF. DNA of the CDR3: TGTGCCAGCAGCGTGGGCTACCAAGAGACCCAGTACTTC.

The J gene is TRBJ2-3, the V gene TRBV6-4; 12 bases agree with TRBD2. This CDR3 is 15 amino acids long. Trimming took 8 bases from V and 0 from J; bases not matched to a gene: 3. Germline CDR1 is MRHNA and CDR2 is SNTAGT. CDR3 in DNA: TGTGCCAGCTCTAGCGGGAGGGCCAGCACAGATACGCAGTATTTT. This encodes CASSSGRASTDTQYF.